This T cell receptor (beta chain) was documented in a study of cytomegalovirus exposure and HLA in healthy donors. Whole-study findings and limits: Being productive about 87% or about 30% of the time was typical of most TCR beta V segments in an earlier analysis. Analysis was carried out at a later point, and it linked a missense DCLRE1C variant to TCR beta V- and J-gene trimming. Later, TCR association rates were found to vary by HLA locus, highest for DRB1 and lowest for HLA-C. In all likelihood, a cluster of highly shared sequence variants was a sequencing artifact.

The CDR3 consists of 12 residues. Germline V lookup: CDR1 SGHNT, CDR2 YENEEA. V lost 6 bases, J lost 7 bases, and 3 bases stayed unmatched. Turning to this clone: Its cognate antigen is unknown.

13 Jbeta primers and 60 Vbeta primers were used for the PCR. Clones were sequenced by immunoSEQ multiplex PCR, and TCRdb holds only the in-frame ones, with some missing. This sample has approximately 95,000 clones; under 90% occur once, and the top ten carry approximately 4%. This sequence originates from a woman in her seventies in good health and CMV-seropositive. This chain joins TRBV11-3 and TRBJ1-1, with TRBD1 matching over 9 bases. The source material was PBMCs. CDR3: CASSWTGVEAFF. For the CDR3, the DNA is TGTGCCAGCAGTTGGACAGGGGTTGAAGCTTTCTTT.